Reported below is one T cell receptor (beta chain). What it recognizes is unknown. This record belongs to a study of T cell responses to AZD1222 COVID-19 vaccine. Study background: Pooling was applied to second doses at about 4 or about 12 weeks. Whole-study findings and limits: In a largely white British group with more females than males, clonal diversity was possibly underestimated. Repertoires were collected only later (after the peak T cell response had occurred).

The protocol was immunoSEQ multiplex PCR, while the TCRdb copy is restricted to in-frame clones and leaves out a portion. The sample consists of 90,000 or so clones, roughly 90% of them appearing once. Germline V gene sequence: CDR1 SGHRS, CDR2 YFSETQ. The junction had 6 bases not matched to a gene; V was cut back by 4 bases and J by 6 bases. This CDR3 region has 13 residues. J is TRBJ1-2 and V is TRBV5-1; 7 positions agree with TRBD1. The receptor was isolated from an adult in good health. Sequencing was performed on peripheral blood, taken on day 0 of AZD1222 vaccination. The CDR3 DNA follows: TGCGCCAGCAGCCAATTAGGACAGGATGGCTACACCTTC. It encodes CASSQLGQDGYTF.